This TCR beta chain is from a study of blood T cells in healthy people across ages. Study overall: About one barcoded TCR beta cDNA was captured per two T cells. Whole-study findings and limits: Investigators viewed diversity estimates from one million T cells as underestimates, the study reported.

This clonotype was seen a handful of times. Its antigen is as yet unknown. The trim removed 8 bases at V and 6 bases at J, leaving 16 bases unmatched. Germline CDR1 SEHNR, CDR2 FQNEAQ (reference sequence). The CDR3 runs to 16 residues. Using a J-beta primer mix together with a sample-barcoded 5' primer, a second PCR was run for roughly 6 to 12 cycles. TCRdb redid the calling of the 5' RACE reads with MiXCR, one entry per CDR3 protein. The table shows 1.5 million to 2 million distinct CDR3 sequences, with about 30% occurring only once. This sequence originates from a woman aged 25-40 years in good health. The specimen sequenced was blood. The V gene is TRBV7-9, the J gene TRBJ2-5; 9 bases line up with TRBD1. CDR3 bases: TGTGCCAGCGAAGGGACCACCTCGACAGGGGGGAAGACCCAGTACTTC. Protein sequence: CASEGTTSTGGKTQYF.